A single sample gave rise to the 5 T cell receptor beta chains below, sequenced in a study of graft-versus-host responses after intestinal transplantation. Clones were read by immunoSEQ multiplex PCR, and TCRdb kept only the in-frame ones, dropping some. The profile shows 10,000 to 15,000 clones, 70% to 85% of them singletons. Sequences were derived from PBMCs, sampled roughly 300 days after intestinal transplant. These receptors came from a human patient who received an intestinal transplant, so some T cells may come from the graft donor.

The chain combines TRBV28 with TRBJ2-5; 10 bases map to TRBD2. The V and J ends lost 3 bases and 4 bases, in that order; junction bases with no gene match: 5. CDR1 MDHEN and CDR2 SYDVKM come from the germline V gene. The CDR3 is 15 amino acids. The CDR3 nucleotides read TGTGCCAGCAGTTTGGGGCTAGCGGGAGCAGAGACCCAGTACTTC. Its protein product is CASSLGLAGAETQYF.

The chain combines TRBV7-8 with TRBJ2-7; D is ambiguous. V was cut by 2 bases and J by 10 bases, with 18 bases left in between. The CDR3 runs to 14 residues. The V gene's germline CDR1 is SGHVS and CDR2 FQNEAQ. CDR3 sequence (DNA): TGTGCCAGCAGCTTAAGCGCCCGAGCGTTCGGACAGTACTTC. Translated: CASSLSARAFGQYF.

The rearrangement uses TRBV27 and TRBJ2-5; 7 bases are a match to TRBD1. After removal of 4 bases from V and 1 base from J, the junction contained 0 bases not matched to a gene. In germline, CDR1 is MNHEY, CDR2 SMNVEV (reference sequence). The CDR3 covers 13 residues. The CDR3 bases are TGTGCCAGCAGTTGGACAGGCCAAGAGACCCAGTACTTC. Its protein is CASSWTGQETQYF.

This sequence joins TRBV7-8 and TRBJ2-5; 10 nucleotides agree with TRBD2. The ends lost 1 base at V and 4 bases at J; junction bases unmatched: 9. Germline V gene lookup returns CDR1 SGHVS and CDR2 FQNEAQ. The CDR3 spans 17 residues. The CDR3 DNA reads TGTGCCAGCAGCTTAGAGGGCACTAGCGGGGCTGGAGAGACCCAGTACTTC. Protein product: CASSLEGTSGAGETQYF.

The sample holds a few counts of this clone. This chain uses TRBV11-3 with TRBJ2-3; 11 nucleotides agree with TRBD2. Trimming cost V 5 bases and J 1 base; bases outside gene matches: 8. The CDR3 runs to 17 residues. Germline V gene sequence: CDR1 SGHNT, CDR2 YENEEA. The CDR3 nucleotides are TGTGCCAGCAGCGTCGGGGGACTAGCGGCGGGCACAGATACGCAGTATTTT. Translated, it gives CASSVGGLAAGTDTQYF.